This T cell receptor beta chain derives from a study of Graves' ophthalmopathy and Graves' hyperthyroidism (dated by TCRdb to the late 2010s). Turning to the overall study: Peripheral blood was collected at initial diagnosis, before any treatment. TCR beta repertoire signatures were used to distinguish Graves' ophthalmopathy from Graves' hyperthyroidism and to predict progression to ophthalmopathy. In total, 135 blood samples were TCR-sequenced: 40 to 45 ophthalmopathy, roughly 77 hyperthyroidism and roughly 17 hyperthyroidism-to-ophthalmopathy patients. To explore V-J signatures that distinguish ophthalmopathy from hyperthyroidism, a discovery set of 100 patients was enrolled, made up of over 40 with ophthalmopathy and fewer than 60 with stable hyperthyroidism. An independent validation cohort comprised about 20 hyperthyroidism patients and 15 to 17 patients who later progressed from hyperthyroidism to ophthalmopathy. T-cell repertoires of thyroid tissue and blood were compared in six hyperthyroidism patients. Following sample collection, hyperthyroidism patients were given methimazole at a starting dose of 30 mg daily, and ophthalmopathy patients were given high-dose intravenous methylprednisolone.

Concerning this clonotype: It lacks a known antigen. Base quality data are lacking; no much larger clone is found one base away.

For repertoire sequencing, the TCR beta CDR3 regions were amplified from RNA transcripts. The first round of RT-PCR was done with HTBI primers and the Qiagen OneStep RT-PCR kit, and was followed by a second round of multiplex PCR, then size selection and purification. Sequencing of the libraries was carried out on an Illumina HiSeq2000 in paired-end mode with 100 bp reads. In the paper's pipeline: Reads were processed with SOAPnuke, discarding reads with adapters, uncalled bases, mean Phred below 15, or no exact constant-primer or identifier match. COPE v1.2.5 was used to merge the high-quality paired reads. Each unique nucleotide sequence was treated as a clonotype, and MiTCR v1.1 was used to align the clonotypes to the IMGT TRB V, D and J references. Analysis was restricted to V-J combinations with a frequency above 0.0001, which covered about 99% of repertoires. A TCR clonal expansion and chaos score per V-J combination was defined as the ratio of F50 clonal expansion to chaos observed in the TCRdist matrix. Welch's t-statistics and random forest were used to narrow the features down to around 13 V-J combinations, which were then fed into a naive Bayes classifier. The similarity between thyroid and blood repertoires was quantified using the Morisita-Horn index. TCRdb applied fastp at Q25 and MiXCR to the public reads, then kept only in-frame beta chains. Identical CDR3 protein sequences are pooled into one entry, listed with their most common genes and DNA. The V and J calls and clone size come from TCRdb's table, not from the authors' own analysis. Across this sample there are approximately 700,000 distinct CDR3 sequences, with approximately 39% seen only once. The top ten hold around 3% of the sample.

The CDR3, from cysteine to phenylalanine, totals 16 residues. The only DNA kept is the CDR3, 48 bases in frame from the first base. Trimming takes 1 base off V and 7 bases off J; junction bases not matched to a gene: 7. From a lookup of the germline V gene (reference sequence), CDR1 and CDR2 are SEHNR and FQNEAQ. The ophthalmopathy patients had moderately to severely active disease, with a Clinical Activity Score of 3 or higher, a NOSPECS grade of 4 or higher, and a disease duration of less than 3 months. Patients were excluded if they had other autoimmune diseases, uncontrolled infections, pregnancy or lactation. Clinical symptoms, serum thyroxine, TRAb, thyroid ultrasound and orbital computed tomography were used for diagnosis. Using Ficoll-Paque density gradient centrifugation, PBMCs were isolated from about 10 ml of fresh peripheral blood. Total RNA was extracted with Trizol reagent and quality-checked on an Agilent 2100 Bioanalyzer.

Findings and caveats that apply to the study as a whole: In cross-validation, the 13-signature model distinguished ophthalmopathy from stable hyperthyroidism with approximately 88% sensitivity and around 82% specificity, and in the test set the corresponding values were 80% and 75%. In validation, the model predicted ophthalmopathy progression with about 64% sensitivity and 72.22% specificity; approximately 12 predicted patients were CT-confirmed with GO in a median of approximately 6.2 months. Sample size was not predetermined statistically, and investigators were not blinded to group allocation. Most expanded thyroid clonotypes with frequency above 0.001 were also detected in blood, suggesting blood repertoires may reflect the thyroid immune response.

Sequenced input: peripheral blood. The TCR was taken from an adult man with Graves' ophthalmopathy. The chain is encoded by TRBV7-9 joined to TRBJ2-2; 9 bases in between match TRBD2. The nucleotide sequence is given as TGTGCCAGCAGCTTAGACGCTAGCGGGATTCTCGGGGAGCTGTTTTTT. Its translation reads: CASSLDASGILGELFF.